A selection of T cell receptor beta chains follows, all from one sample in a study of blood T cell repertoires in COVID-19. Libraries were prepared by immunoSEQ multiplex PCR; TCRdb keeps only in-frame clonotypes and omits some of them. Of 150,000 to 200,000 clones detected, less than 85% appear once; the ten largest clones hold around 7%. Specimen: peripheral blood. The receptor source for this set is a woman in her 40s with COVID-19, enrolled during active disease. Both conserved end residues are part of each CDR3. D genes are given only for firm matches. Clone size is given for some rows only: seen once, a few or many times, or a class if the clone is expanded.

few 16 TRBJ1-6 TRBD1 TRBV27 CASSLSGTGWMSPLHF TGTGCCAGCAGTTTATCGGGGACAGGGTGGATGTCACCCCTCCACTTT
. 15 TRBJ2-3 TRBD2 TRBV6-7 CASSYGRGGPDTQYF TGTGCCAGCAGTTATGGGCGGGGGGGCCCAGATACGCAGTATTTT
. 17 TRBJ2-2 TRBD2 TRBV4-2 CASSQTLAGDRTGELFF TGTGCCAGCAGCCAAACATTAGCGGGAGATCGCACCGGGGAGCTGTTTTTT
. 16 TRBJ2-4 TRBD2 TRBV9 CASSATTGLVKNIQYF TGTGCCAGCAGCGCGACCACGGGACTAGTCAAAAACATTCAGTACTTC
. 15 TRBJ2-2 TRBD2 TRBV29-1 CSVPLSGGAVGELFF TGCAGCGTCCCACTTAGCGGGGGGGCCGTCGGGGAGCTGTTTTTT
. 12 TRBJ2-7 . TRBV19 CASRQGWDEQYF TGTGCCAGTAGACAGGGTTGGGACGAGCAGTACTTC
. 14 TRBJ2-5 . TRBV18 CASSPTGQGETQYF TGTGCCAGCTCACCAACCGGGCAGGGGGAGACCCAGTACTTC
medium-sized 13 TRBJ1-1 . TRBV30 CAWSEQGNTEAFF TGTGCCTGGAGTGAACAGGGGAACACTGAAGCTTTCTTT
. 14 TRBJ1-2 . TRBV7-9 CASSPEVTVYGYTF TGTGCCAGCAGCCCGGAGGTGACGGTCTATGGCTACACCTTC
once 14 TRBJ2-7 TRBD1 TRBV11-2 CASSLETGGYEQYF TGTGCCAGCAGCTTAGAGACAGGGGGGTACGAGCAGTACTTC
. 14 TRBJ2-3 TRBD2 TRBV19 CASSTGGGTDTQYF TGTGCCAGTAGTACCGGGGGGGGCACAGATACGCAGTATTTT